This entry describes one T cell receptor (beta chain). There are 15 residues in the CDR3. The germline V gene has CDR1 SGHAT and CDR2 FQNNGV. V was trimmed by 2 bases and J by 4 bases, leaving 12 bases between them. This sample is drawn from a study of shared clonotypes between healthy human individuals. This table comes from immunoSEQ multiplex PCR, and its TCRdb copy is limited to in-frame clones, with some not included. The sample carries 740,000 or so clones, more than 70% recorded once. V and J are TRBV11-2 and TRBJ2-1, with D perhaps TRBD2 (5 bases). The sample taken for sequencing was memory CD4+ T cells sorted from blood. Subset meaning: CD45RA-negative fraction. The TCR originated in a woman aged 25 to 45 in good health. The CDR3 DNA sequence: TGTGCCAGCAGCTTATCGAGCGGCCTATACAATGAGCAGTTCTTC. It is translated as CASSLSSGLYNEQFF.